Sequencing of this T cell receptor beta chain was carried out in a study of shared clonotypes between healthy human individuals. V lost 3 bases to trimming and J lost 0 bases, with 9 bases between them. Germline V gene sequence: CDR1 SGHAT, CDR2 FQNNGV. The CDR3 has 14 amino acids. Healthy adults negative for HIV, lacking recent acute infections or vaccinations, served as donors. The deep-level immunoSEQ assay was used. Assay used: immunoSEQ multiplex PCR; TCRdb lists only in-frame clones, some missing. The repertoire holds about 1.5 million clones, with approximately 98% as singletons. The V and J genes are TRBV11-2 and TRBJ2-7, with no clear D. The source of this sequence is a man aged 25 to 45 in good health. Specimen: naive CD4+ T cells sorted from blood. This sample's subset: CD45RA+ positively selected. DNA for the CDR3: TGTGCCAGCAGCTTCCCAGTAAGCTCCTACGAGCAGTACTTC. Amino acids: CASSFPVSSYEQYF.